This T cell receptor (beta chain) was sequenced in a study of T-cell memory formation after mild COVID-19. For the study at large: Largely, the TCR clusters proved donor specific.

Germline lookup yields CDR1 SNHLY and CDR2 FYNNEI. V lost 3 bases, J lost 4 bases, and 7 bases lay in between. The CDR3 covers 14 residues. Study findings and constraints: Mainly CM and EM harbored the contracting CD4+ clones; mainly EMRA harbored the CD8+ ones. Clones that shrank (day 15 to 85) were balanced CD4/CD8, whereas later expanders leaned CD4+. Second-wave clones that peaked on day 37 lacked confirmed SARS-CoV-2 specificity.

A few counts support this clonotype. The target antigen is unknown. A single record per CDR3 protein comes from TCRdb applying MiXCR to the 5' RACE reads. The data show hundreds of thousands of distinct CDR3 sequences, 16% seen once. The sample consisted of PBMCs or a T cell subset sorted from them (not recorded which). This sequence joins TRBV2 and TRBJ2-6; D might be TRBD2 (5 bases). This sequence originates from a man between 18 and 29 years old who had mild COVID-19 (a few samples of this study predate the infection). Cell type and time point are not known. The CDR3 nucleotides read TGTGCCAGCAGTGACGGGGTAGGGGCCAACGTCCTGACTTTC. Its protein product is CASSDGVGANVLTF.